The clone carrying this T cell receptor beta chain was found once. Its target is not known. Germline V gives CDR1 PRHDT, CDR2 FYEKMQ (reference sequence). The V end lost 3 bases, the J end lost 2 bases, and 10 bases lay between the germline ends. The CDR3 totals 15 residues. The data belong to a study of CD8+ T cells in alopecia areata. Findings and limits, study-wide: Lesional scalp exceeded normal scalp in clonality, especially in alopecia totalis/universalis.

RNA was extracted and reverse transcribed into cDNA as the sequencing template. Method: immunoSEQ multiplex PCR; TCRdb's copy keeps in-frame clones and lacks some. The table shows about 150,000 clones, with approximately 60% occurring only once. The V call is TRBV13, the J call TRBJ1-4; D perhaps matches TRBD1 (6 bases). The sequenced material came from CD4+ T cells sorted from blood. This sequence originates from a human donor in good health. CDR3 in DNA: TGTGCCAGCAGCTTGAGAAGGGGGACTAATGAAAAACTGTTTTTT. Translation gives CASSLRRGTNEKLFF. Variable domain in full (rest from reference TRBV13 and TRBJ1-4): AAGVIQSPRHLIKEKRETATLKCYPIPRHDTVYWYQQGPGQDPQFLISFYEKMQSDKGSIPDRFSAQQFSDYHSELNMSSLELGDSALYFCASSLRRGTNEKLFFGSGTQLSVL.